This TCR beta chain was captured in a study of T cells in Graves' hyperthyroidism and ophthalmopathy. Whole-study findings and limits: Also found in blood were most expanded thyroid clonotypes above 0.001. Model output signaled ophthalmopathy a median approximately 6 months ahead of onset.

This clonotype was counted only a few times. Its antigen is unknown. Sequence at one end of the junction differs from germline and may be a read error. Regions amplified from RNA transcripts were the TCR beta CDR3 regions. With the HTBI primer set, the TCR CDR3 went through a first round of RT-PCR. One entry per CDR3 protein, called by TCRdb with MiXCR from the multiplex PCR reads. The sample holds hundreds of thousands of distinct CDR3 sequences, about 45% seen once. Patients were excluded because of uncontrolled infection, other autoimmune disease, pregnancy or lactation. Diagnoses rested on clinical symptoms, serum thyroxine and TRAb, thyroid ultrasound and orbital computed tomography. Sample: peripheral blood or thyroid tissue (not recorded which). This TCR derives from an adult man with Graves' disease, either hyperthyroidism or ophthalmopathy (not recorded which).

The CDR3 spells CASSQDTPHYF. The CDR3 DNA follows: TGTGCCAGCAGCCAAGACACTCCCCATTACTTC. The rearrangement uses TRBV7-3 and TRBJ2-5; D is ambiguous. The CDR3 is 11 residues long. Germline V CDR1 and CDR2: SGHTA, FQGTGA. The entire variable domain, with the rest obtained from reference TRBV7-3 and TRBJ2-5, is as follows: GAGVSQTPSNKVTEKGKYVELRCDPISGHTALYWYRQSLGQGPEFLIYFQGTGAADDSGLPNDRFFAVRPEGSVSTLKIQRTERGDSAVYLCASSQDTPHYFGPGTRLLVL.